These 4 T cell receptor beta chains were sequenced from one sample in a study of T-cell memory formation after mild COVID-19 (dated by TCRdb to the early 2020s). Library method: 5' RACE. The reads were generated on an Illumina NovaSeq 6000. In-frame beta chains were kept once TCRdb had trimmed the public reads at Q25 with fastp and called clones with MiXCR. When rows share a CDR3 protein, they turn into one entry using the most common DNA and genes. Counted in this sample were hundreds of thousands of distinct CDR3 sequences; more than 20% of them appeared once. The ten largest clones take up 7.5% to 10% of the sample. Sequencing was carried out using PBMCs or a T cell subset sorted from them (not recorded which). Every receptor here comes from an adult woman who had mild COVID-19 (a few samples of this study predate the infection). The sample titles of this study are shuffled in the database, so cell type and time point are left out; the donor was told from shared clones.

This rearrangement joins TRBV6-5 to TRBJ2-3; D gene uncertain. The CDR3 is 14 residues long. Germline V lookup: CDR1 MNHEY, CDR2 SVGAGI. Deletions cut 5 bases from V and 0 bases from J, with 9 bases between. CDR3 in amino acids: CASSRQFSTDTQYF. The DNA of the CDR3 is TGTGCCAGCAGTCGGCAGTTTAGCACAGATACGCAGTATTTT.

This chain uses TRBV20-1 with TRBJ2-7, with TRBD1 matching 10 bases. Germline V gene data show CDR1 as DFQATT and CDR2 as SNEGSKA (reference sequence). CDR3 length: 14 residues. J was trimmed by 9 bases and V by 3 bases; bases with no gene match: 11. The CDR3 spells CSASGQGVVNGQYF. DNA of the CDR3: TGCAGTGCTAGCGGACAGGGGGTCGTCAACGGGCAGTACTTC.

J is TRBJ2-1 and V is TRBV5-1; 14 bases agree with TRBD2. The V and J ends lost 4 bases and 6 bases, in that order; junction bases with no gene match: 6. The CDR3 has 16 residues. The germline V gene has CDR1 SGHRS and CDR2 YFSETQ. The CDR3 reads CASSQGLAGEGNEQFF. In nucleotides, the CDR3 is TGCGCCAGCAGCCAGGGACTAGCGGGAGAGGGCAATGAGCAGTTCTTC.

A few counts support this clonotype. This chain uses TRBV7-3 with TRBJ1-1, with 7 nucleotides matching TRBD1. From germline, CDR1 is SGHTA and CDR2 FQGTGA. This CDR3 has 16 residues. Trimming cost V 3 bases and J 5 bases; bases outside gene matches: 12. The CDR3 DNA reads TGTGCCAGCAGCTTGGGTGGTGGGACAGACGGGACTGAAGCTTTCTTT. Translated, it gives CASSLGGGTDGTEAFF.